The clone carrying this TCR beta chain was observed at least ten times. Antigen unknown. Time point here: pre-sensitization, week 0. Regarding treatment: therapeutic diphenylcyclopropenone sensitization with weekly scalp DPC. With 6 bases clipped from V and 3 bases from J, the junction kept 2 bases outside the gene matches. The CDR3 totals 13 residues. The V gene's germline CDR1 is LGHNA and CDR2 YSLEER. The data originate from a study of human T cells and chemical hapten exposure. Points from the study as a whole: No shift was seen in TCRs above 1 in 1000 frequency with DPC sensitization.

Each CDR3 protein is one row after TCRdb ran MiXCR on the RACE reads. The repertoire includes 62,000 or so distinct CDR3 sequences, roughly 9.7% of them detected once, and around 4.8% sits in the top ten. This receptor was identified in a woman aged 45-60 years with alopecia areata. Some clones in this sample may be carry-over from other donors' samples. The starting material was whole blood, obtained in connection with sensitization to the hapten diphenylcyclopropenone (DPC). This chain connects TRBV4-3 to TRBJ2-7; TRBD2 matches 10 bases. Here the CDR3 reads CASSSSGGYEQYF. For the CDR3, the DNA is TGCGCCAGCAGTTCTAGCGGGGGCTACGAGCAGTACTTC.